The 20 T cell receptor beta chains in this list originate from one sample, sequenced in a study of cytomegalovirus exposure and HLA in healthy donors. The PCR made use of 60 Vbeta and 13 Jbeta primers. This table comes from immunoSEQ multiplex PCR, and its TCRdb copy is limited to in-frame clones, with some not included. This table has 130,000 to 150,000 clones, around 76% appearing once. Sequenced sample: PBMCs. The receptor set was obtained from a male donor in good health and CMV-seronegative.

The CDR3 reads CASSIKAGGTDTQYF. CDR3 DNA sequence: TGTGCCAGTAGTATAAAAGCGGGAGGCACAGATACGCAGTATTTT. The chain combines TRBV19 with TRBJ2-3; the match to TRBD2 covers 8 bases. The germline V gene has CDR1 LNHDA and CDR2 SQIVND (reference sequence). The CDR3 loop spans 15 amino acids. V gave up 2 bases and J gave up 1 base; unmatched junction bases: 2. The full variable domain, its missing parts supplied by reference TRBV19 and TRBJ2-3, is DGGITQSPKYLFRKEGQNVTLSCEQNLNHDAMYWYRQDPGQGLRLIYYSQIVNDFQKGDIAEGYSVSREKKESFPLTVTSAQKNPTAFYLCASSIKAGGTDTQYFGPGTRLTVL.

This clone has a handful of counts. The gene calls are TRBV5-1 and TRBJ2-7; TRBD2 agrees at 8 bases. V shed 4 bases, J shed 4 bases, and the junction held 4 bases outside the gene matches. This CDR3 is 13 amino acids long. The germline CDR1 and CDR2 sequences are SGHRS and YFSETQ. The CDR3 sequence is CASSPGGFYEQYF. The CDR3 DNA reads TGCGCCAGCAGCCCGGGGGGGTTTTACGAGCAGTACTTC.

V is TRBV5-1 and J is TRBJ2-3; D is possibly TRBD1 (5 bases). The CDR3 has 16 amino acids. Germline loops: CDR1 SGHRS, CDR2 YFSETQ. V was clipped by 2 bases and J by 1 base, with 14 bases between them. CDR3 loop: CASSLNRLIGTDTQYF. DNA of the CDR3: TGCGCCAGCAGCTTAAACAGGCTTATTGGCACAGATACGCAGTATTTT.

The CDR3 DNA reads TGTGCCAGCAGTAGAGGATTTTCCTCTGGAAACACCATATATTTT. Its translation is CASSRGFSSGNTIYF. The chain is built from TRBV6-5 and TRBJ1-3, with D uncertain. V was shortened by 5 bases and J by 0 bases, with 11 bases between the two germline ends. Germline lookup yields CDR1 MNHEY and CDR2 SVGAGI. The CDR3 runs 15 residues.

This chain links TRBV6-5 with TRBJ1-3, with D perhaps TRBD1 (5 bases). The germline V and J ends were trimmed by 3 bases and 0 bases, with 6 bases remaining between them. The germline CDR1 and CDR2 sequences are MNHEY and SVGAGI. The CDR3 totals 14 residues. The CDR3, as DNA: TGTGCCAGCAGTTATCAGGGCTCTGGAAACACCATATATTTT. It is translated as CASSYQGSGNTIYF.

This chain uses TRBV5-1 with TRBJ2-7; TRBD1 matches 8 bases. The length of the CDR3 is 14 residues. Losses at the gene ends were 6 bases for V and 3 bases for J; bases not matched to a gene: 8. Germline CDR1 is SGHRS and CDR2 is YFSETQ. The CDR3 DNA reads as TGCGCCAGCACCCCCCCGGACAGGGTCTACGAGCAGTACTTC. Its protein product is CASTPPDRVYEQYF.

This chain joins TRBV30 and TRBJ2-7, with 9 bases lining up with TRBD2. The CDR3 runs 15 residues. The V segment lost 0 bases and the J segment 4 bases; nucleotides outside the gene matches: 7. Germline lookup yields CDR1 GTSNPN and CDR2 SVGIG (reference sequence). The CDR3 region has the DNA TGTGCCTGGAGTGTCGGGGGCGGGGGGGCTTACGAGCAGTACTTC. Translating gives CAWSVGGGGAYEQYF.

This rearrangement joins TRBV30 to TRBJ1-2, with TRBD1 identical over 7 bases. V lost 4 bases, J lost 8 bases, and 13 bases stayed unmatched. Per germline, CDR1 GTSNPN and CDR2 SVGIG (reference sequence). This CDR3 region has 14 residues. The CDR3 nucleotides read TGTGCCTGGAATCTCGACAGGGTGGAAGGGGGCTACACCTTC. This encodes CAWNLDRVEGGYTF. The full variable domain, completed using reference TRBV30 and TRBJ1-2, is SQTIHQWPATLVQPVGSPLSLECTVEGTSNPNLYWYRQAAGRGLQLLFYSVGIGQISSEVPQNLSASRPQDRQFILSSKKLLLSDSGFYLCAWNLDRVEGGYTFGSGTRLTVV.

The V and J genes are TRBV7-3 and TRBJ1-1, with a possible D match to TRBD1 (5 bases). The length of the CDR3 is 13 residues. Germline values: CDR1 SGHTA, CDR2 FQGTGA. Between the trimmed V and J ends, which lost 5 bases and 1 base, there was a span of 8 bases. The CDR3 DNA follows: TGTGCCAGCAGCCACGACAGGAACACTGAAGCTTTCTTT. The encoded protein is CASSHDRNTEAFF.

The chain employs TRBV5-1 and TRBJ2-7; tentatively, D is TRBD2 (5 bases). Germline CDR1 and CDR2: SGHRS and YFSETQ. The ends were cut back, 8 bases at V and 3 bases at J, with 15 bases in the middle. The CDR3 length is 13 residues. The CDR3 here is CASSSLGVYEQYF. Written as DNA, the CDR3 is TGCGCCAGTTCTAGCCTAGGAGTCTACGAGCAGTACTTC.

A single count supports this clone. J is TRBJ1-5 and V is TRBV7-6; D ambiguous. Germline loops: CDR1 SGHVS, CDR2 FNYEAQ. The length of the CDR3 is 14 residues. The V and J ends lost 0 bases and 6 bases respectively, with 9 bases between them. This chain's CDR3 is CASSLAGGFQPQHF. DNA for the CDR3: TGTGCCAGCAGCTTAGCGGGAGGGTTTCAGCCCCAGCATTTT.

The gene calls are TRBV5-8 and TRBJ2-7; TRBD2 aligns across 12 bases. The CDR3 sequence is 15 residues long. CDR1 and CDR2 from the germline V gene are SGHTS and YDEGEE. With 6 bases clipped from V and 4 bases from J, the junction kept 8 bases outside the gene matches. This chain's CDR3 is CASNHRTSGKYEQYF. The CDR3 nucleotides are TGTGCCAGCAACCATCGGACTAGCGGGAAGTACGAGCAGTACTTC.

The chain has TRBV5-6 and TRBJ2-7, with D maybe TRBD1 (5 bases). This CDR3 is 13 amino acids long. V lost 2 bases and J lost 0, with 6 bases in between. Per germline, CDR1 SGHDT and CDR2 YYEEEE. As DNA, the CDR3 is TGTGCCAGCAGCTTCAGGGACTCCTACGAGCAGTACTTC. Translated, it gives CASSFRDSYEQYF. The full variable domain, in which reference TRBV5-6 and TRBJ2-7 provide the parts outside the CDR3, is DAGVTQSPTHLIKTRGQQVTLRCSPKSGHDTVSWYQQALGQGPQFIFQYYEEEERQRGNFPDRFSGHQFPNYSSELNVNALLLGDSALYLCASSFRDSYEQYFGPGTRLTVT.

The J gene is TRBJ2-7, the V gene TRBV19, with TRBD1 matching over 10 bases. This CDR3 is 16 amino acids long. From germline, CDR1 is LNHDA and CDR2 SQIVND (reference sequence). Trimming cost V 3 bases and J 2 bases; bases outside gene matches: 7. CDR3 sequence: CASSITSGQGPYEQYF. The CDR3 DNA reads as TGTGCCAGTAGTATCACTTCGGGACAGGGGCCCTACGAGCAGTACTTC. Full variable domain (outside the CDR3, taken from reference TRBV19 and TRBJ2-7): DGGITQSPKYLFRKEGQNVTLSCEQNLNHDAMYWYRQDPGQGLRLIYYSQIVNDFQKGDIAEGYSVSREKKESFPLTVTSAQKNPTAFYLCASSITSGQGPYEQYFGPGTRLTVT.

The chain has TRBV7-2 and TRBJ1-4; weak D call: TRBD1 (6 bases). CDR1 SGHTA and CDR2 FQGNSA come from the germline V gene. CDR3 length: 15 residues. Trimming took 5 bases from V and 4 from J, leaving 14 bases between them. The CDR3 loop is CASSNGQLLNEKLFF. In nucleotides, the CDR3 is TGTGCCAGCAGCAATGGACAGCTCCTTAATGAAAAACTGTTTTTT.

V usage is TRBV9 and J usage is TRBJ2-5; 9 nucleotides match TRBD2. The CDR3 consists of 16 residues. V gave up 0 bases and J gave up 5 bases; unmatched junction bases: 8. Germline values: CDR1 SGDLS, CDR2 YYNGEE. CDR3 sequence reads: CASSVGGGGARETQYF. The CDR3 coding sequence is TGTGCCAGCAGCGTAGGGGGCGGGGGGGCCCGGGAGACCCAGTACTTC.

This clone was detected only a few times. The genes are TRBV5-1 and TRBJ2-1; 9 bases are shared with TRBD1. The V gene end was trimmed by 4 bases and the J gene end by 3 bases; junction bases not matched to a gene: 8. Germline CDR1 reads SGHRS; CDR2 reads YFSETQ. The length of the CDR3 is 16 residues. CDR3 nucleotides: TGCGCCAGCAGCGACCGGGACAGGGTTATCTACAATGAGCAGTTCTTC. The encoded protein is CASSDRDRVIYNEQFF.

Of note for this clone: Other DNA sequences from this sample encode an identical CDR3 as well. J is TRBJ1-1 and V is TRBV5-1; 8 bases fit TRBD1. Germline CDR1 is SGHRS and CDR2 is YFSETQ. J lost 1 base, V lost 6 bases, and 2 bases had no gene match. The CDR3 runs to 13 residues. The CDR3 bases are TGCGCCAGCAATGGACAGGGGAACACTGAAGCTTTCTTT. Its protein product is CASNGQGNTEAFF.

The genes are TRBV6-1 and TRBJ2-1; D gene uncertain. The germline CDR1 and CDR2 sequences are MNHNS and SASEGT. The CDR3 has 13 residues. The V end was cut by 5 bases, the J end by 0 bases, with 5 bases between. DNA of the CDR3: TGTGCCAGCAGTTCCTTCTCCTACAATGAGCAGTTCTTC. Protein sequence: CASSSFSYNEQFF.

In its sample, this clone was seen a few times. V and J are TRBV5-1 and TRBJ2-7, with TRBD2 as a possible D gene (7 bases). V dropped 5 bases and J dropped 2 bases, with 14 bases sitting between them. CDR1 and CDR2 (germline): SGHRS, YFSETQ. The CDR3 runs to 14 residues. The DNA of the CDR3 is TGCGCCAGCAGTAGGGGGGACTACACCTACGAGCAGTACTTC. As protein: CASSRGDYTYEQYF.